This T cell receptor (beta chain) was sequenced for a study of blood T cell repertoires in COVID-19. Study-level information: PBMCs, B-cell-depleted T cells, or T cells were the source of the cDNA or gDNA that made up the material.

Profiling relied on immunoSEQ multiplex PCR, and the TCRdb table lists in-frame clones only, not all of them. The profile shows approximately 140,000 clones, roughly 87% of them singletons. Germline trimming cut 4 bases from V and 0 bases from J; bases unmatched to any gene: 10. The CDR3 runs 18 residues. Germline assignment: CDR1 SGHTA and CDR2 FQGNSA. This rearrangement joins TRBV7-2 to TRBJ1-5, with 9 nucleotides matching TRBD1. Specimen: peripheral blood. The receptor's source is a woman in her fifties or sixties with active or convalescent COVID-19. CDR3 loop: CASSSIGTTGGSNQPQHF. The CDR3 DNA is TGTGCCAGCAGCTCGATAGGGACGACAGGGGGTAGCAATCAGCCCCAGCATTTT.